This T cell receptor beta chain appears in the sequencing data of a study of CD8+ T cells in alopecia areata. Treatment described: oral pan-JAK inhibitor, 5-10 mg twice daily. As part of sample collection, lesional scalp punch biopsies and peripheral blood were taken from alopecia areata patients. Once RNA had been extracted, it was reverse transcribed into cDNA to act as the sequencing template. Libraries were prepared by immunoSEQ multiplex PCR; TCRdb keeps only in-frame clonotypes and omits some of them. The repertoire holds roughly 200,000 clones, with 58% as singletons. Germline V lookup: CDR1 SEHNR, CDR2 FQNEAQ (reference sequence). CDR3 length equals 13 residues. Regarding this clone: Germline is not matched at one junction end, which may reflect a read error.

This sequence was found in a human donor with alopecia areata. The source material was CD8+ T cells sorted from blood, sampled at week 24, from a patient treated with tofacitinib. The chain joins TRBV7-9 to TRBJ1-1, with D tentatively TRBD1 (5 bases). CDR3 residues: CASSPGFGTEALF. As DNA, the CDR3 is TGTGCCAGCAGCCCAGGGTTCGGCACTGAAGCTCTCTTT.